The clone carrying this T cell receptor (beta chain) showed up many times. The data originate from a study of molecular identifiers for immune sequencing clone quantification. Background on the study: Replicates split RNA from roughly 21,000 or 96,000 naive CD8 cells five ways, and the researchers sequenced four portions.

One entry per CDR3 protein, called by TCRdb with MiXCR from the PCR reads. The sample holds under 650,000 distinct CDR3 sequences; just under 20% are singletons and the top ten take 0.85%. Libraries of naive CD8 T cells were made from roughly 20,000 to 1,000,000 sorted cells. They used 10%, 30% or 50% RNA. The TCR was taken from a human donor in good health. Some libraries in this study had Jurkat cell RNA spiked in. The sequencing input was naive CD8+ T cells from blood, with Jurkat cell RNA spiked in. Documented subset: FACS-sorted CD8+CD4-CCR7+CD45RA+ naive T cells.

CDR3 residues: CASSQAGQPSEKLFF. The CDR3 nucleotides are TGTGCCAGCAGCCAAGCTGGCCAGCCGTCCGAAAAACTGTTTTTT. The chain carries TRBV14 and TRBJ1-4; no clear D gene. V was trimmed by 1 base and J by 8 bases, leaving 14 bases between them. The CDR3 extends over 15 amino acids. The germline CDR1 and CDR2 sequences are SGHDN and FVKESK.